This entry lists 13 T cell receptor beta chains sequenced from one sample in a study of early T cells in non-severe SARS-CoV-2 infection. TCRdb re-analysed the 5' RACE reads in MiXCR, keeping a single row per CDR3 protein. Found here are about 90,000 distinct CDR3 sequences, approximately 12% of them singletons; the top ten hold roughly 4.5%. This specimen consisted of whole blood, obtained at baseline. The receptors come from an adult who was a healthcare worker with PCR-confirmed SARS-CoV-2 infection or an uninfected control (not recorded which).

This clonotype has at least ten counts. The V gene is TRBV12-3 or TRBV12-4, the J gene TRBJ2-2; 9 bases fit TRBD1. V lost 5 bases and J lost 2; bases outside the gene matches: 9. This CDR3 is built from 17 residues. The CDR3 loop is CASSPLGDRVNTGELFF. The CDR3 nucleotides read TGTGCCAGCAGTCCCTTGGGGGACAGGGTTAACACCGGGGAGCTGTTTTTT.

This clonotype was seen only a few times. This chain connects TRBV29-1 to TRBJ2-1, with D perhaps given as TRBD1 or TRBD2 (5 bases each). The germline gives CDR1 SQVTM, CDR2 ANQGSEA. V was cut by 8 bases and J by 7 bases, with 18 bases left in between. This CDR3 comprises 13 residues. Written as DNA, the CDR3 is TGCAGCCTTACCGGGACGGGTCGAAATGAGCAGTTCTTC. It encodes CSLTGTGRNEQFF.

This CDR3 is CAWSLQGMHGYTF. CDR3 bases: TGTGCCTGGAGTCTCCAGGGTATGCATGGCTACACCTTC. The chain recombines TRBV30 with TRBJ1-2, with D perhaps TRBD1 (5 bases). This CDR3 has 13 amino acids. In germline, CDR1 is GTSNPN, CDR2 SVGIG (reference sequence). The germline V and J ends were trimmed by 2 bases and 6 bases, with 13 bases remaining between them.

The rearrangement joins TRBV6-5 to TRBJ1-2; D is unresolved. V dropped 6 bases and J dropped 7 bases, with 15 bases sitting between them. In germline, CDR1 is MNHEY, CDR2 SVGAGI. The CDR3 loop spans 13 amino acids. The CDR3 region is CASSSQALSGYTF. The CDR3, as DNA: TGTGCCAGCAGCTCCCAGGCTCTGAGTGGCTACACCTTC.

V and J are TRBV19 and TRBJ2-7, with TRBD1 matching 12 bases. The CDR3 runs 14 residues. The junction had 4 bases not matched to a gene; V was cut back by 5 bases and J by 5 bases. Germline values: CDR1 LNHDA, CDR2 SQIVND (reference sequence). DNA of the CDR3: TGTGCCAGTAGTCCGGGACAGGGGGCCAACGAGCAGTACTTC. Amino acid sequence: CASSPGQGANEQYF.

This clonotype has at least ten counts. V is TRBV2 and J is TRBJ2-1; 9 bases align to TRBD2. The CDR3 is 14 amino acids. Germline V CDR1 and CDR2: SNHLY, FYNNEI. The ends lost 5 bases at V and 7 bases at J; junction bases unmatched: 6. CDR3 nucleotides: TGTGCCAGCAGTCCGCGGGGGGGCCGGAATGAGCAGTTCTTC. Amino acid sequence: CASSPRGGRNEQFF.

V gene TRBV6-6 combines with J gene TRBJ1-5, with a weak D call TRBD1 (5 bases). V was shortened by 0 bases and J by 3 bases, with 12 bases between the two germline ends. Germline V lookup: CDR1 MNHNY, CDR2 SVGAGI (reference sequence). The CDR3 covers 16 residues. CDR3 amino acids: CASSYSAGPHNQPQHF. The DNA for the CDR3 is TGTGCCAGCAGTTACTCAGCAGGGCCCCACAATCAGCCCCAGCATTTT.

This clonotype was seen a handful of times. The J gene is TRBJ2-1, the V gene TRBV12-5; no clear D. The V and J ends lost 10 bases and 4 bases respectively, with 17 bases between them. The CDR3 sequence is 14 residues long. Germline CDR1 LGHNT, CDR2 FRNRAP. Here the CDR3 reads CATRFSDGYNEQFF. CDR3 nucleotides: TGTGCTACCCGGTTCTCGGACGGATACAATGAGCAGTTCTTC.

This clonotype was seen many times. CDR3 region: CSVGVAGGDPGELFF. The CDR3 region has the DNA TGCAGCGTTGGCGTAGCGGGGGGTGACCCCGGGGAGCTGTTTTTT. The rearrangement joins TRBV29-1 to TRBJ2-2, with 10 bases that match TRBD2. The V segment lost 4 bases and the J segment 6 bases; nucleotides outside the gene matches: 8. The CDR3 is 15 amino acids. Germline loops: CDR1 SQVTM, CDR2 ANQGSEA.

This clonotype was seen ten or more times. This chain uses TRBV10-3 with TRBJ1-1; 9 nucleotides agree with TRBD1. This CDR3 contains 17 residues. Germline assignment: CDR1 ENHRY and CDR2 SYGVKD. J lost 5 bases, V lost 3 bases, and 13 bases had no gene match. The CDR3 sequence is CAISDTGGYESGTEAFF. DNA for the CDR3: TGTGCCATCAGTGACACAGGGGGCTACGAGTCAGGGACTGAAGCTTTCTTT.

This chain joins TRBV5-6 and TRBJ2-7, with TRBD2 as a possible D gene (7 bases). V was clipped by 6 bases and J by 2 bases, with 18 bases between them. Germline V gene lookup returns CDR1 SGHDT and CDR2 YYEEEE. This CDR3 contains 15 residues. CDR3 coding DNA: TGTGCCAGCACCGGGGGGCCGGGGGCTACCTACGAGCAGTACTTC. This gives the protein CASTGGPGATYEQYF.

This clonotype was found a few times. This chain connects TRBV20-1 to TRBJ2-3; D unclear. The V end lost 6 bases, the J end lost 2 bases, and 15 bases lay between the germline ends. The CDR3 totals 14 residues. Germline V gene sequence: CDR1 DFQATT, CDR2 SNEGSKA (reference sequence). The CDR3: CSAPAQIATDTQYF. Written as DNA, the CDR3 is TGCAGTGCCCCGGCGCAGATCGCCACAGATACGCAGTATTTT.

The chain joins TRBV2 to TRBJ1-2; tentatively, D is TRBD1 (6 bases). V lost 6 bases, J lost 7 bases, and 12 bases lay in between. The CDR3 spans 12 residues. Germline values: CDR1 SNHLY, CDR2 FYNNEI. CDR3: CASSRQEIGYTF. DNA of the CDR3: TGTGCCAGCAGCAGACAGGAAATTGGCTACACCTTC. The full variable domain, completed using reference TRBV2 and TRBJ1-2, is EPEVTQTPSHQVTQMGQEVILRCVPISNHLYFYWYRQILGQKVEFLVSFYNNEISEKSEIFDDQFSVERPDGSNFTLKIRSTKLEDSAMYFCASSRQEIGYTFGSGTRLTVV.